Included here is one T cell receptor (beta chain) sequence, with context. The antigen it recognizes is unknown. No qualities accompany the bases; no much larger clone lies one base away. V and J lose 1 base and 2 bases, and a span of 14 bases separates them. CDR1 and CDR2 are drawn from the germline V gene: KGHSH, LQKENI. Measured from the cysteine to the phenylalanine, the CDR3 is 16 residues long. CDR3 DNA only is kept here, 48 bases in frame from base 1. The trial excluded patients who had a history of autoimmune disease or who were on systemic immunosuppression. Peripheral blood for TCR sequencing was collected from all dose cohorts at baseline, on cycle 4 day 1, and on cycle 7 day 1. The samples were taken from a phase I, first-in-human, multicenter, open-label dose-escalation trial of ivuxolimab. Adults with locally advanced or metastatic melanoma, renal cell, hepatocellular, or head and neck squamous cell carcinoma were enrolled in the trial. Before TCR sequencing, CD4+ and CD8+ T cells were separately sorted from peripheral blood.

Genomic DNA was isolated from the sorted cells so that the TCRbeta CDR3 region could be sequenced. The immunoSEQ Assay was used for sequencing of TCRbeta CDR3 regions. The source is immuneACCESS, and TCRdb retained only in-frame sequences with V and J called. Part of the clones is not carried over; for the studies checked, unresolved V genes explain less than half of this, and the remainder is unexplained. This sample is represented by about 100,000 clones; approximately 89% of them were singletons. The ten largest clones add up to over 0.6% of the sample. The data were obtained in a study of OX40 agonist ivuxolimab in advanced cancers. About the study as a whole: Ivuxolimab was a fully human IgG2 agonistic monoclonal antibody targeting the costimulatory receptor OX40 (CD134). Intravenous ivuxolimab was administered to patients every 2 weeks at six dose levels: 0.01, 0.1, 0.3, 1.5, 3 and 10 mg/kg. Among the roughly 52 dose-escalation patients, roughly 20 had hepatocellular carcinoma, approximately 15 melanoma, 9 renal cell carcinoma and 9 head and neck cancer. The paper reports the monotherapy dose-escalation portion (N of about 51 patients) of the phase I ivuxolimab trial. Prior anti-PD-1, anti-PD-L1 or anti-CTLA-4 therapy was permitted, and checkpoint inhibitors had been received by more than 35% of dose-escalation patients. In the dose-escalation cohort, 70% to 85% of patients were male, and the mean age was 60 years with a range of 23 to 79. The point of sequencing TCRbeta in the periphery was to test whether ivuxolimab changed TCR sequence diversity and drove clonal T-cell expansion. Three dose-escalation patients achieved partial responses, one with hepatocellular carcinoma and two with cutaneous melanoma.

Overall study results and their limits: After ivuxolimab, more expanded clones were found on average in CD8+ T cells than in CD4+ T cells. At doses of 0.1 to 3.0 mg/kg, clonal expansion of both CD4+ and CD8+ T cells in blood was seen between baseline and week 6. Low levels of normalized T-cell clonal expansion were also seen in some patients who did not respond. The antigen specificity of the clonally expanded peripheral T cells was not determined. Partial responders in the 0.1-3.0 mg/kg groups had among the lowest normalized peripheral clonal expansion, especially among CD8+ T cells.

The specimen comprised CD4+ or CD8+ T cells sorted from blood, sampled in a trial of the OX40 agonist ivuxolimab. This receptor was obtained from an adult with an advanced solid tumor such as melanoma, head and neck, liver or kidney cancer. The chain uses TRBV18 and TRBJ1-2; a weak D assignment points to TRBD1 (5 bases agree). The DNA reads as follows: TGTGCCAGCTCACCACAGGCGGGGGTGGTCAACTATGGCTACACCTTC. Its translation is CASSPQAGVVNYGYTF. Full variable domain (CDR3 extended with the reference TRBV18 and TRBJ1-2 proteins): NAGVMQNPRHLVRRRGQEARLRCSPMKGHSHVYWYRQLPEEGLKFMVYLQKENIIDESGMPKERFSAEFPKEGPSILRIQQVVRGDSAAYFCASSPQAGVVNYGYTFGSGTRLTVV.